This T cell receptor beta chain was documented in a study of blood T cell repertoires in COVID-19. Study-wide context: T cells, B-cell-depleted T cells, or PBMCs provided the cDNA or gDNA that served as material.

Original data processing: Amplification of reference gene primers provided the estimated nucleated cell counts. Clones were read by immunoSEQ multiplex PCR, and TCRdb kept only the in-frame ones, dropping some. V and J calls and clone size follow that table, whereas D and trimming were derived from the DNA. The table shows around 150,000 clones, with over 85% occurring only once. The CDR3 totals 14 residues. V was shortened by 6 bases and J by 2 bases, with 11 bases between the two germline ends. The V gene's germline CDR1 is LGHDT and CDR2 YNNKEL (reference sequence). This sequence was found in a woman aged 45-65 years with acute or convalescent COVID-19. V gene TRBV3-1 (or the pseudogene TRBV3-2) combines with J gene TRBJ2-1, with a possible D match to TRBD1 (6 bases). Sequencing used peripheral blood. The CDR3 DNA reads as TGTGCCAGCAGTGGGACACCCGCCTACAATGAGCAGTTCTTC. The encoded protein is CASSGTPAYNEQFF.